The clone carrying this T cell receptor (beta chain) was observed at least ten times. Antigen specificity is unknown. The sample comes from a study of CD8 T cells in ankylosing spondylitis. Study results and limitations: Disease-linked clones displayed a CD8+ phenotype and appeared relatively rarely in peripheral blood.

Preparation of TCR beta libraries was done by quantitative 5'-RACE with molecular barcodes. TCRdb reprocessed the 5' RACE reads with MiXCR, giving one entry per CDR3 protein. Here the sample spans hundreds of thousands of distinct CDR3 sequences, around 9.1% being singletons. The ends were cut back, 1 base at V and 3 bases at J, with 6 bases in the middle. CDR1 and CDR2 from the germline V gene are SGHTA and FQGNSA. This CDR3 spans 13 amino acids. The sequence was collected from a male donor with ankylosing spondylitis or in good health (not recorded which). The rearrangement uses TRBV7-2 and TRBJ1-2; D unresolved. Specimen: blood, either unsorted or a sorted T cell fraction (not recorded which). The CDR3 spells CASSLDSHYGYTF. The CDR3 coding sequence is TGTGCCAGCAGCTTAGACAGTCACTATGGCTACACCTTC. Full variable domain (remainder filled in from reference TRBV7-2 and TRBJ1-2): GAGVSQSPSNKVTEKGKDVELRCDPISGHTALYWYRQSLGQGLEFLIYFQGNSAPDKSGLPSDRFSAERTGGSVSTLTIQRTQQEDSAVYLCASSLDSHYGYTFGSGTRLTVV.